This TCR beta chain was retrieved from a study of T cell responses to AZD1222 COVID-19 vaccine. Findings and limits, study-wide: Baseline seropositives among AZD1222 recipients totaled only 6 or 7. Clonal diversity may have been underestimated in mostly white British donors. There were repertoire samples only from the period after the peak T cell response. Among vaccine-associated CD4 TCRs, coverage spanned spike, with dominance at 160-218 and 743-854.

This table comes from immunoSEQ multiplex PCR, and its TCRdb copy is limited to in-frame clones, with some not included. The table has approximately 120,000 clones, 90% seen once. In the case of this clone: Its specificity is unknown.

There are 16 residues in the CDR3. V shed 1 base and J shed 8 bases, with 19 bases lying between them. Germline V CDR1 and CDR2: MDHEN, SYDVKM. The rearrangement uses TRBV28 and TRBJ2-3; a weak D match, TRBD2 (6 bases). The sample consisted of peripheral blood, taken on day 0 of AZD1222 vaccination. The sequence derives from an adult in good health. The CDR3 DNA reads as TGTGCCAGCAGTTTATTCGGGGGACCGGGGAGTGGTACGCAGTATTTT. Its protein is CASSLFGGPGSGTQYF.